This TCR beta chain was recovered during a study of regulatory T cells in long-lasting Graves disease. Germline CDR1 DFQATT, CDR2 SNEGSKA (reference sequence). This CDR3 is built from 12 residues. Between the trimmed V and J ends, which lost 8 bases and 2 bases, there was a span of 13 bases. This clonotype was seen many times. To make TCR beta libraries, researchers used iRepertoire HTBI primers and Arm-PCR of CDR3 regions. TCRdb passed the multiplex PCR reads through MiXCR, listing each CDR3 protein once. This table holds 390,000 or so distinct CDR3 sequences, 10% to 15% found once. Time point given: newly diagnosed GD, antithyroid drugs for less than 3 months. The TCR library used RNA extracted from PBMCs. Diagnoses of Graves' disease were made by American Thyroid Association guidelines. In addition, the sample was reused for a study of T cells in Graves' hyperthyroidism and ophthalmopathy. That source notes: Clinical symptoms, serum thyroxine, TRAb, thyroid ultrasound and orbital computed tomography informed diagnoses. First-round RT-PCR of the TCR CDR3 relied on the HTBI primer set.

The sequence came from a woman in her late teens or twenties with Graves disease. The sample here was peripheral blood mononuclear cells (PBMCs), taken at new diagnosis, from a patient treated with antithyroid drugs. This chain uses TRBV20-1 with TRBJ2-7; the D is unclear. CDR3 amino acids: CSTTSPTYEQYF. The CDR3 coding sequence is TGCAGTACCACCTCTCCCACCTACGAGCAGTACTTC.